Below, 18 T cell receptor beta chains from the same sample are listed, as sequenced in a study of glioma-infiltrating T cells. Using RNA template, CDR3s of TCR alpha and beta were amplified with iRepertoire arm-PCR. In TCRdb, the multiplex PCR reads were re-called with MiXCR into one record per CDR3 protein. This table has under 130,000 distinct CDR3 sequences, around 31% appearing once. The sequenced material came from glioma tissue, nonneoplastic brain tissue, or PBMCs (not recorded which). These receptors were obtained from a human donor with low-grade glioma or glioblastoma, undergoing nonglioma brain surgery, or in good health (not recorded which).

At least ten counts were recorded for this clonotype. A read error may explain this, as a much larger clone is one base away. V is TRBV6-2 or TRBV6-3 and J is TRBJ1-1, with TRBD1 as a possible D gene (5 bases). CDR1 and CDR2 (germline): MNHEY, SVGEGT. The CDR3 sequence is 11 residues long. CDR3 nucleotide sequence: TGTGCCAGCAGTAGACAGTTTGAAGCTCTCTTT. Translated, it gives CASSRQFEALF.

The chain is built from TRBV11-2 and TRBJ1-4; D remains unclear. This CDR3 spans 13 amino acids. Between the trimmed V and J ends, which lost 2 bases and 5 bases, there was a span of 6 bases. CDR1 SGHAT and CDR2 FQNNGV come from the germline V gene. The CDR3 loop reads CASSLYRNEKLFF. CDR3 nucleotides: TGTGCCAGCAGCTTATACCGAAATGAAAAACTGTTTTTT.

This rearrangement joins TRBV5-1 to TRBJ2-4, with a tentative D call TRBD1 (6 bases). The germline gives CDR1 SGHRS, CDR2 YFSETQ. The V end lost 2 bases, the J end lost 10 bases, and 7 bases lay between the germline ends. There are 11 residues in the CDR3. As DNA, the CDR3 is TGCGCCAGCAGCTTTACAGGGATTCAGTACTTC. It yields the protein CASSFTGIQYF.

This clonotype was seen many times. CDR3 DNA: TGCAGTGCCAGGGATCCGGGGGGCCAAGATACGCAGTATTTT. It codes for CSARDPGGQDTQYF. The rearrangement uses TRBV20-1 and TRBJ2-3, with a possible D match to TRBD2 (7 bases). Trimming shortened V by 6 bases and J by 5 bases, and 18 bases separated the two germline ends. CDR3 length equals 14 residues. CDR1 and CDR2 (germline): DFQATT, SNEGSKA (reference sequence).

This clonotype came up many times. The chain joins TRBV7-3 to TRBJ2-1; 7 nucleotides line up with TRBD2. CDR1 and CDR2 from the germline V gene are SGHTA and FQGTGA. The CDR3 is 15 residues long. Unmatched junction bases numbered 9, after V lost 5 bases and J lost 5 bases. The CDR3, as DNA: TGTGCCAGCAGCCCGCAGGGCGGGGGAAACAATGAGCAGTTCTTC. Amino acid sequence: CASSPQGGGNNEQFF.

This clonotype was recorded at least ten times. This CDR3 is CSAGTGGEDTQYF. CDR3 sequence (DNA): TGCAGCGCCGGGACAGGGGGCGAAGATACGCAGTATTTT. The genes are TRBV29-1 and TRBJ2-3; the match to TRBD1 covers 12 bases. In germline, CDR1 is SQVTM, CDR2 ANQGSEA. This CDR3 has 13 residues. V shed 7 bases, J shed 5 bases, and the junction held 4 bases outside the gene matches.

This clonotype came up many times. The chain has TRBV7-3 and TRBJ2-3; 7 bases are a match to TRBD2. This CDR3 spans 16 amino acids. Trimming took 4 bases from V and 0 from J; bases not matched to a gene: 7. CDR1 is SGHTA and CDR2 is FQGTGA in the germline V gene. This CDR3 is CASSSGLVPSTDTQYF. Here the CDR3 DNA reads TGTGCCAGCAGCTCAGGACTAGTCCCTAGCACAGATACGCAGTATTTT.

In this sample, this clonotype turned up a few times. This CDR3 reads CAWSRGALNNEQFF. CDR3 DNA sequence: TGTGCCTGGAGTAGAGGGGCACTAAACAATGAGCAGTTCTTC. The V gene is TRBV30, the J gene TRBJ2-1, with D possibly called TRBD1 or TRBD2 (5 bases each). CDR3 size: 14 residues. V was shortened by 2 bases and J by 5 bases, with 13 bases between the two germline ends. The germline CDR1 and CDR2 sequences are GTSNPN and SVGIG (reference sequence).

This clonotype has a count of ten or more. The chain uses TRBV28 and TRBJ1-4; the D is unclear. The CDR3 covers 12 residues. Germline values: CDR1 MDHEN, CDR2 SYDVKM. V gave up 7 bases and J gave up 8 bases, with 11 bases separating them. CDR3 in DNA: TGTGCCAGCAATACACCCTTGGAAAAACTGTTTTTT. Translating gives CASNTPLEKLFF. The variable domain in full, completed from reference TRBV28 and TRBJ1-4, reads DVKVTQSSRYLVKRTGEKVFLECVQDMDHENMFWYRQDPGLGLRLIYFSYDVKMKEKGDIPEGYSVSREKKERFSLILESASTNQTSMYLCASNTPLEKLFFGSGTQLSVL.

This clonotype has a single count. This may be a read error: a much more frequent sequence differs by one nucleotide. V gene TRBV6-2 or TRBV6-3 combines with J gene TRBJ2-7; D might be TRBD1 (5 bases). Germline V gene data show CDR1 as MNHEY and CDR2 as SVGEGT. This CDR3 comprises 14 residues. CDR3: CAGSYFDSDYEQYF. As DNA, the CDR3 is TGTGCCGGCAGTTACTTTGACAGTGATTACGAGCAGTACTTC.

This clonotype was seen ten or more times. This chain uses TRBV20-1 with TRBJ1-5, with 8 bases fitting TRBD1. J was trimmed by 4 bases and V by 5 bases; bases with no gene match: 7. Germline values: CDR1 DFQATT, CDR2 SNEGSKA (reference sequence). The length of the CDR3 is 14 residues. CDR3 region: CSAPGGQGNQPQHF. CDR3 DNA sequence: TGCAGTGCTCCCGGAGGACAGGGTAATCAGCCCCAGCATTTT.

This clonotype was observed at least ten times. V and J are TRBV24-1 and TRBJ1-5; tentative D call: TRBD1 (6 bases). The CDR3 has 15 amino acids. The germline CDR1 and CDR2 sequences are KGHDR and SFDVKD. Trimming removed 9 bases from V and 0 bases from J, with 14 bases in between. The CDR3 protein is CATQDRSNSNQPQHF. DNA of the CDR3: TGTGCCACCCAAGACAGGAGTAATAGCAATCAGCCCCAGCATTTT.

This clonotype was seen at least ten times. This chain links TRBV6-1 with TRBJ1-1; D uncertain. The CDR3 contains 11 residues. Per germline, CDR1 MNHNS and CDR2 SASEGT. With 8 bases removed from V and 4 bases from J, the gap between germline ends came to 8 bases. CDR3 residues: CASGSRTEAFF. Here the CDR3 DNA reads TGTGCCAGCGGATCTCGCACTGAAGCTTTCTTT.

This clonotype has a handful of counts. The chain links TRBV29-1 to TRBJ2-7; D is perhaps TRBD1 or TRBD2 (5 bases each). The CDR3 runs to 12 residues. Germline V gene data show CDR1 as SQVTM and CDR2 as ANQGSEA. Deletions cut 4 bases from V and 5 bases from J, with 12 bases between. DNA for the CDR3: TGCAGCGTTGTGGTCTGGGGGAACGAGCAGTACTTC. As protein: CSVVVWGNEQYF.

This clonotype came up many times. The V gene is TRBV28, the J gene TRBJ1-2; D uncertain. V lost 8 bases and J 8 bases, leaving 9 bases between the germline ends. The CDR3 loop spans 10 amino acids. Germline V gene sequence: CDR1 MDHEN, CDR2 SYDVKM. This CDR3 is CASGNLGYTF. The CDR3 DNA is TGTGCCAGCGGAAATCTGGGCTACACCTTC.

This clonotype has just a few counts. The CDR3 region is CASSLPPDRVPNTEAFF. In DNA form, the CDR3 reads TGTGCCAGCAGCTTACCCCCGGACAGGGTGCCGAACACTGAAGCTTTCTTT. This chain connects TRBV11-1 to TRBJ1-1, with 8 nucleotides matching TRBD1. J was trimmed by 1 base and V by 2 bases; bases with no gene match: 9. The CDR3 covers 17 residues. Germline assignment: CDR1 SGHAT and CDR2 FQDESV (reference sequence). Drawing the rest from reference TRBV11-1 and TRBJ1-1, the complete variable domain is EAEVAQSPRYKITEKSQAVAFWCDPISGHATLYWYRQILGQGPELLVQFQDESVVDDSQLPKDRFSAERLKGVDSTLKIQPAELGDSAMYLCASSLPPDRVPNTEAFFGQGTRLTVV.

This clonotype was found a few times. V is TRBV12-3 or TRBV12-4 and J is TRBJ1-1; 11 positions match TRBD1. V shed 7 bases, J shed 6 bases, and the junction held 10 bases outside the gene matches. The CDR3 contains 15 residues. The CDR3 is CASTLRGQGVSEAFF. Here the CDR3 DNA reads TGTGCCAGCACCCTGCGGGGACAGGGGGTTTCTGAAGCTTTCTTT.

As for this clonotype: A much larger clone is a single base away; this may be a read error. The V call is TRBV7-2, the J call TRBJ2-3; 8 nucleotides align to TRBD2. This CDR3 has 15 residues. Trimming took 7 bases from V and 1 from J; bases not matched to a gene: 7. Germline CDR1 SGHTA, CDR2 FQGNSA. This CDR3 is CASIPQGLGTDTQYF. DNA of the CDR3: TGTGCCAGCATCCCACAGGGACTAGGCACAGATACGCAGTATTTT. Using reference TRBV7-2 and TRBJ2-3 for the parts outside the CDR3, the full variable domain is GAGVSQSPSNKVTEKGKDVELRCDPISGHTALYWYRQSLGQGLEFLIYFQGNSAPDKSGLPSDRFSAERTGGSVSTLTIQRTQQEDSAVYLCASIPQGLGTDTQYFGPGTRLTVL.